This record covers a single T cell receptor beta chain. Its antigen is unidentified. This sample is drawn from a study of T-cell reconstitution after alpha-beta-depleted transplantation in children. General study findings and limits: Reportedly, only several hundred clones from non-depleted graft cells drove alpha-beta T-cell counts at about two months. Diversity of TCRbeta at day 60 was high in some patients, arising from surviving recipient T cells and thymic progenitors. At one year after transplant, newly produced T cells mostly accounted for T-cell counts and diversity.

The germline CDR1 and CDR2 sequences are DFQATT and SNEGSKA (reference sequence). V lost 5 bases and J 3 bases, leaving 20 bases between the germline ends. The CDR3 contains 15 residues. Unique molecular identifiers tagged the TCRbeta library. One entry per CDR3 protein, called by TCRdb with MiXCR from the PCR reads. The sample shows 200,000 to 250,000 distinct CDR3 sequences, about 8.4% of them seen only once. The sequences come from PBMCs, mostly from graft donor cells, collected 360 days after TCRalphabeta/CD19-depleted stem cell transplant. The chain is built from TRBV20-1 and TRBJ2-7; D perhaps matches TRBD1 (6 bases). The TCR was taken from a male patient aged 2 to 9 who had a stem cell transplant for acute myeloid leukemia, so the T cells may come from the graft donor. CDR3 protein: CSADLPQGTFYEQYF. The CDR3 DNA sequence: TGCAGTGCTGACCTTCCACAAGGGACATTCTACGAGCAGTACTTC.